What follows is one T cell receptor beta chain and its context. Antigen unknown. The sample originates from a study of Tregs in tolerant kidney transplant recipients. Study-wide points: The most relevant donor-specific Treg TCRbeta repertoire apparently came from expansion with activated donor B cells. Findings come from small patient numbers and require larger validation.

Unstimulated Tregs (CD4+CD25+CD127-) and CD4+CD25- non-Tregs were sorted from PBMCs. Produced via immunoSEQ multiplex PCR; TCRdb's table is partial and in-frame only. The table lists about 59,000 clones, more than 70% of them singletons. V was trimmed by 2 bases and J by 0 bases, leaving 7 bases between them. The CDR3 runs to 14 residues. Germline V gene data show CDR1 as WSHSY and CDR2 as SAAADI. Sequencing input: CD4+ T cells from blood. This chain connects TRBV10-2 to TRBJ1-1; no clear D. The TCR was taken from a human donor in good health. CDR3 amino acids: CASSELQLNTEAFF. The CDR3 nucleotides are TGCGCCAGCAGTGAGCTTCAGTTGAACACTGAAGCTTTCTTT.